Each of the 8 T cell receptor beta chains below was sequenced from the same sample in a study of tumor-infiltrating lymphocytes in localized non-small cell lung cancer. The data were produced by immunoSEQ multiplex PCR, yet TCRdb's version contains in-frame clones alone and is incomplete. The table lists over 10,000 clones, roughly 80% of them singletons, with roughly 12% in the top ten. The material sequenced was uninvolved lung tissue not adjacent to the tumor. Source of these receptors: a human donor with non-small cell lung cancer.

V usage is TRBV7-2 and J usage is TRBJ1-4, with 10 bases that match TRBD1. The CDR3 has 14 amino acids. The junction had 4 bases not matched to a gene; V was cut back by 5 bases and J by 7 bases. CDR1 and CDR2 from the germline V gene are SGHTA and FQGNSA. The CDR3 loop is CASSRDRGREKLFF. In nucleotides, the CDR3 is TGTGCCAGCAGCCGAGACAGGGGGCGTGAAAAACTGTTTTTT. The whole variable domain, filled in from reference TRBV7-2 and TRBJ1-4, reads GAGVSQSPSNKVTEKGKDVELRCDPISGHTALYWYRQSLGQGLEFLIYFQGNSAPDKSGLPSDRFSAERTGGSVSTLTIQRTQQEDSAVYLCASSRDRGREKLFFGSGTQLSVL.

The chain recombines TRBV27 with TRBJ2-6; D is unresolved. The CDR3 runs 14 residues. Per the germline V gene, CDR1 is MNHEY and CDR2 is SMNVEV (reference sequence). Trimming stripped 3 bases from V and 0 bases from J, with 3 bases between. The CDR3 nucleotides are TGTGCCAGCAGTTTCAGCTCTGGGGCCAACGTCCTGACTTTC. This translates into CASSFSSGANVLTF.

This clone was observed a single time. The V call is TRBV7-2, the J call TRBJ2-5; D remains ambiguous. CDR1 is SGHTA and CDR2 is FQGNSA in the germline V gene. V shed 5 bases and J shed 1 base, with 11 bases lying between them. The CDR3 has 14 amino acids. This CDR3 is CASSRSGAQETQYF. CDR3 DNA sequence: TGTGCCAGCAGCCGATCCGGAGCCCAAGAGACCCAGTACTTC.

The DNA of the CDR3 is TGTGCCAGCAGCTCGCAATCCGGGGAGCAGTACTTC. This gives the protein CASSSQSGEQYF. The V call is TRBV7-8, the J call TRBJ2-7; D remains unclear. Per the germline V gene, CDR1 is SGHVS and CDR2 is FQNEAQ. Trimming cost V 4 bases and J 7 bases, with 11 bases left between them. The CDR3 spans 12 residues. Supplemented by reference TRBV7-8 and TRBJ2-7, the full variable domain reads GAGVSQSPRYKVAKRGQDVALRCDPISGHVSLFWYQQALGQGPEFLTYFQNEAQLDKSGLPSDRFFAERPEGSVSTLKIQRTQQEDSAVYLCASSSQSGEQYFGPGTRLTVT.

The chain is built from TRBV10-2 and TRBJ1-2, with D possibly being TRBD1 (5 bases). The CDR3 sequence is 16 residues long. The germline V gene has CDR1 WSHSY and CDR2 SAAADI. Trimming cost V 0 bases and J 8 bases, with 19 bases left between them. The CDR3 protein is CASSESETALGFGYTF. CDR3 DNA sequence: TGCGCCAGCAGTGAGTCCGAGACAGCCCTGGGGTTCGGCTACACCTTC.

The chain links TRBV5-1 to TRBJ2-3, with TRBD2 matching 8 bases. J was trimmed by 1 base and V by 4 bases; bases with no gene match: 11. The length of the CDR3 is 17 residues. The germline CDR1 and CDR2 sequences are SGHRS and YFSETQ. This CDR3 is CASSLYPAGGRTDTQYF. CDR3 DNA: TGCGCCAGCAGCCTCTACCCGGCGGGGGGCCGCACAGATACGCAGTATTTT.

In DNA form, the CDR3 reads TGTGCCAGCAGGATGTATGGGGGGTATACTGAAGCTTTCTTT. Its protein product is CASRMYGGYTEAFF. J is TRBJ1-1 and V is TRBV6-1, with D perhaps matching TRBD1 (5 bases). V was clipped by 6 bases and J by 5 bases, with 16 bases between them. Per germline, CDR1 MNHNS and CDR2 SASEGT. The CDR3 spans 14 residues.

The CDR3 nucleotides are TGTGCCAGCACCCTGGACAGTGGGGACTCTGGAAACACCATATATTTT. Its translation: CASTLDSGDSGNTIYF. The chain combines TRBV9 with TRBJ1-3, with D maybe TRBD1 (6 bases). The CDR3 contains 16 residues. V was trimmed by 6 bases and J by 0 bases, leaving 16 bases between them. The V gene's germline CDR1 is SGDLS and CDR2 YYNGEE.